Following are 17 T cell receptor beta chains from one sample sequenced in a study of blood T cell repertoires in COVID-19. Only in-frame clones appear in the TCRdb table, and some are missing; sequencing was by immunoSEQ multiplex PCR. The sample shows 150,000 to 170,000 clones, 75% to 95% of them seen only once. Sequenced: peripheral blood. Receptor source: a man in his fifties or sixties with acute or convalescent COVID-19.

V gene TRBV9 combines with J gene TRBJ2-1; D may be TRBD1 (5 bases). Trimming took off 3 bases at V and 0 bases at J, with 7 bases between the two ends. Germline V gives CDR1 SGDLS, CDR2 YYNGEE. This CDR3 region has 14 residues. DNA for the CDR3: TGTGCCAGCAGCGCCCAGGGCTCCTACAATGAGCAGTTCTTC. Protein: CASSAQGSYNEQFF. Variable domain in full (rest from reference TRBV9 and TRBJ2-1): DSGVTQTPKHLITATGQRVTLRCSPRSGDLSVYWYQQSLDQGLQFLIQYYNGEERAKGNILERFSAQQFPDLHSELNLSSLELGDSALYFCASSAQGSYNEQFFGPGTRLTVL.

This chain uses TRBV6-6 with TRBJ2-2, with D possibly being TRBD1 (6 bases). V lost 0 bases and J 7 bases, leaving 9 bases between the germline ends. CDR1 is MNHNY and CDR2 is SVGAGI in the germline V gene (reference sequence). The CDR3 runs to 14 residues. Here the CDR3 DNA reads TGTGCCAGCAGTTACTCCAGGGGACGCGGGGAGCTGTTTTTT. It is translated as CASSYSRGRGELFF.

This chain uses TRBV9 with TRBJ1-1, with 7 bases matching TRBD1. The CDR3 is 15 residues long. The trim removed 0 bases at V and 4 bases at J, leaving 6 bases unmatched. Looked up from germline, CDR1 is SGDLS and CDR2 is YYNGEE. This chain's CDR3 is CASSVEGARSTEAFF. As DNA, the CDR3 is TGTGCCAGCAGCGTAGAGGGGGCGAGGAGCACTGAAGCTTTCTTT.

This clone occurred once. The chain combines TRBV27 with TRBJ1-3, with TRBD1 as a possible D gene (6 bases). The CDR3 sequence is 16 residues long. Germline CDR1 MNHEY, CDR2 SMNVEV (reference sequence). V was shortened by 6 bases and J by 1 base, with 16 bases between the two germline ends. CDR3 amino acids: CASRKQGIGSGNTIYF. CDR3 DNA: TGTGCCAGCAGGAAACAGGGTATCGGATCTGGAAACACCATATATTTT.

The chain joins TRBV5-4 to TRBJ1-2, with D maybe TRBD1 (6 bases). Germline V gene data show CDR1 as SGHNT and CDR2 as YYREEE (reference sequence). Trimming left V 4 bases short and J 0 bases short, with 19 bases between. The CDR3 extends over 17 amino acids. CDR3 sequence: CASSLPPGADPNYGYTF. CDR3 coding DNA: TGTGCCAGCAGCCTCCCGCCAGGGGCAGATCCTAACTATGGCTACACCTTC. Looking up the rest from reference TRBV5-4 and TRBJ1-2 gives the full variable domain: ETGVTQSPTHLIKTRGQQVTLRCSSQSGHNTVSWYQQALGQGPQFIFQYYREEENGRGNFPPRFSGLQFPNYSSELNVNALELDDSALYLCASSLPPGADPNYGYTFGSGTRLTVV.

V usage is TRBV7-2 and J usage is TRBJ2-5, with 8 bases identical to TRBD2. Per the germline V gene, CDR1 is SGHTA and CDR2 is FQGNSA. After removal of 7 bases from V and 5 bases from J, the junction contained 9 bases not matched to a gene. This CDR3 is 14 amino acids long. In DNA form, the CDR3 reads TGTGCCAGCAACCGGGAGCGGGGGTGGGAGACCCAGTACTTC. Translated: CASNRERGWETQYF.

V usage is TRBV7-2 and J usage is TRBJ1-6; TRBD1 aligns across 8 bases. Germline V lookup: CDR1 SGHTA, CDR2 FQGNSA. V dropped 5 bases and J dropped 1; count of bases not matched to a gene: 7. This CDR3 spans 17 amino acids. This chain's CDR3 is CASSPRQGWSYNSPLHF. Written as DNA, the CDR3 is TGTGCCAGCAGCCCTCGACAGGGGTGGTCCTATAATTCACCCCTCCACTTT. Drawing the rest from reference TRBV7-2 and TRBJ1-6, the complete variable domain is GAGVSQSPSNKVTEKGKDVELRCDPISGHTALYWYRQSLGQGLEFLIYFQGNSAPDKSGLPSDRFSAERTGGSVSTLTIQRTQQEDSAVYLCASSPRQGWSYNSPLHFGNGTRLTVT.

The rearrangement links TRBV28 to TRBJ2-7; 8 bases agree with TRBD1. This CDR3 contains 14 residues. Germline CDR1 MDHEN, CDR2 SYDVKM. J was trimmed by 5 bases and V by 6 bases; bases with no gene match: 9. DNA of the CDR3: TGTGCCAGCAGCCTCGGACAGGGAGGAGACGAGCAGTACGTC. Amino acids: CASSLGQGGDEQYV.

The chain recombines TRBV6-1 with TRBJ1-5; TRBD1 might be the D (5 bases). The CDR3 totals 13 residues. From germline, CDR1 is MNHNS and CDR2 SASEGT. V lost 3 bases, J lost 7 bases, and 10 bases lay in between. The CDR3 DNA follows: TGTGCCAGCAGTGATCCCGGACACCAGCCCCAGCATTTT. Translation: CASSDPGHQPQHF.

The chain carries TRBV19 and TRBJ2-5; D is unresolved. Germline V gives CDR1 LNHDA, CDR2 SQIVND (reference sequence). V dropped 4 bases and J dropped 5 bases, with 11 bases sitting between them. There are 13 residues in the CDR3. CDR3 in amino acids: CASSSWMEETQYF. CDR3 coding DNA: TGTGCCAGTAGTAGTTGGATGGAGGAGACCCAGTACTTC.

The rearrangement joins TRBV10-2 to TRBJ2-5; tentatively, D is TRBD2 (6 bases). The length of the CDR3 is 17 residues. Germline CDR1 reads WSHSY; CDR2 reads SAAADI. Between the trimmed V and J ends, which lost 3 bases and 5 bases, there was a span of 22 bases. Here the CDR3 reads CASSDPGGNGVRETQYF. The DNA for the CDR3 is TGCGCCAGCAGTGATCCGGGCGGGAATGGGGTTCGGGAGACCCAGTACTTC.

V usage is TRBV7-3 and J usage is TRBJ1-6; D not resolved. Trimming stripped 5 bases from V and 10 bases from J, with 12 bases between. This CDR3 is 13 amino acids long. In germline, CDR1 is SGHTA, CDR2 FQGTGA. CDR3 sequence (DNA): TGTGCCAGCAGCCTCTCTTCCTTCTCACCCCTCCACTTT. Residues: CASSLSSFSPLHF.

The chain employs TRBV9 and TRBJ2-2, with 12 positions matching TRBD2. In germline, CDR1 is SGDLS, CDR2 YYNGEE. The CDR3 is made up of 16 amino acids. The junction had 3 bases not matched to a gene; V was cut back by 0 bases and J by 6 bases. CDR3 sequence reads: CASSVALAGGPGELFF. CDR3 bases: TGTGCCAGCAGCGTAGCTCTAGCGGGAGGGCCCGGGGAGCTGTTTTTT.

The CDR3 nucleotides are TGTGCCAGCAGCGCCGAAGGCGGGCGGGATGAAGCTTTCTTT. It translates to CASSAEGGRDEAFF. The chain recombines TRBV9 with TRBJ1-1; the D is unclear. The CDR3 has 14 residues. Germline assignment: CDR1 SGDLS and CDR2 YYNGEE. Deletions cut 3 bases from V and 7 bases from J, with 16 bases between.

This sequence joins TRBV28 and TRBJ2-7; 13 bases map to TRBD2. J was trimmed by 3 bases and V by 4 bases; bases with no gene match: 0. Germline assignment: CDR1 MDHEN and CDR2 SYDVKM. The CDR3 consists of 14 residues. This CDR3 reads CASSWTSGGYEQYF. CDR3 nucleotide sequence: TGTGCCAGCAGTTGGACTAGCGGGGGCTACGAGCAGTACTTC.

The chain couples TRBV5-1 to TRBJ2-2; tentatively, D is TRBD1 (6 bases). The CDR3 loop spans 15 amino acids. V lost 1 base to trimming and J lost 4 bases, with 11 bases between them. CDR1 is SGHRS and CDR2 is YFSETQ in the germline V gene. This CDR3 reads CASSLSGVSTGELFF. CDR3 bases: TGCGCCAGCAGCTTGTCAGGGGTGAGCACCGGGGAGCTGTTTTTT.

This clone was observed once. The chain recombines TRBV2 with TRBJ1-6; 10 bases agree with TRBD1. CDR3 length: 16 residues. V lost 10 bases and J lost 0; bases outside the gene matches: 6. Germline assignment: CDR1 SNHLY and CDR2 FYNNEI. CDR3 nucleotide sequence: TGTGCCAACCGGGACAGGGGCGACTCCTATAATTCACCCCTCCACTTT. Protein sequence: CANRDRGDSYNSPLHF.